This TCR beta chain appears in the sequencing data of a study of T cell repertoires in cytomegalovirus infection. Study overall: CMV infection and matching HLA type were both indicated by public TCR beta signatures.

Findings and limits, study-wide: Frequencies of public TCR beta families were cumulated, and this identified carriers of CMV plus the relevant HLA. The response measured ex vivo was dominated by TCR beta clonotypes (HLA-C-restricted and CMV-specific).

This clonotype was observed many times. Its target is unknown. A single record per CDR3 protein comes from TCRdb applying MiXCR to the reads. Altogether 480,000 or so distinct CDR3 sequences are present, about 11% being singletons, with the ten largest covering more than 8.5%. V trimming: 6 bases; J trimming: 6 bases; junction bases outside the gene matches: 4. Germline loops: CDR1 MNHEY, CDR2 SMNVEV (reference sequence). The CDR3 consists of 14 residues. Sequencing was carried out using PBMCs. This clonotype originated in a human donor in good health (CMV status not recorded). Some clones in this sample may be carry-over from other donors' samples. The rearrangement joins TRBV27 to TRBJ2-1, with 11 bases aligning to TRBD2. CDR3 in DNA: TGTGCCAGCAGGCCTAGCGGGGGGACCAATGAGCAGTTCTTC. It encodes CASRPSGGTNEQFF.